This passage covers 6 T cell receptor beta chains from one sample sequenced in a study of cytomegalovirus exposure and HLA in healthy donors (dated by TCRdb to about 2017). Receptor amplification or capture employed the immunoSEQ multiplex PCR assay. A mixture of 60 forward primers for TCR Vbeta segments and 13 reverse primers for TCR Jbeta segments was used in the multiplex PCR. TCRdb carries this immuneACCESS record with in-frame sequences only. Its versions omit some clonotypes, under half of them owing to an unresolved V gene in the studies checked, with the rest unexplained. This sample is represented by 60,000 to 90,000 clones; roughly 70% of them were singletons. Around 9.7% of the sample belongs to the ten largest clones. Sequenced input: PBMCs. The origin of the receptors is a woman in her 50s in good health and CMV-seropositive.

In its sample, this clone was seen once. The chain couples TRBV6-5 to TRBJ1-3, with a weak D call TRBD1 (5 bases). The CDR3 spans 15 residues. Trimming took off 0 bases at V and 4 bases at J, with 10 bases between the two ends. Per the germline V gene, CDR1 is MNHEY and CDR2 is SVGAGI. The CDR3 coding sequence is TGTGCCAGCAGTTACTCGTCAGGGTTGGGAAACACCATATATTTT. Residues: CASSYSSGLGNTIYF.

This clone appeared a few times. The V call is TRBV29-1, the J call TRBJ1-4, with D possibly being TRBD1 (5 bases). V was pared by 6 bases and J by 5 bases, with 16 bases between. The CDR3 extends over 14 amino acids. Germline V lookup: CDR1 SQVTM, CDR2 ANQGSEA. The DNA of the CDR3 is TGCAGCGTCCGCCCTGACAGCCGAAATGAAAAACTGTTTTTT. It encodes CSVRPDSRNEKLFF.

The CDR3 region is CASSGRQGADGNTIYF. The CDR3 DNA reads TGTGCCAGCAGCGGAAGACAGGGGGCGGACGGAAACACCATATATTTT. The chain carries TRBV9 and TRBJ1-3; 10 bases fit TRBD1. V was clipped by 3 bases and J by 4 bases; unmatched bases: 7. Germline V gene lookup returns CDR1 SGDLS and CDR2 YYNGEE. This CDR3 contains 16 residues.

J is TRBJ2-5 and V is TRBV5-1, with D unresolved. CDR3 length equals 10 residues. Germline V lookup: CDR1 SGHRS, CDR2 YFSETQ. V was cut by 7 bases and J by 5 bases, with 6 bases left in between. The CDR3 region is CASGEETQYF. DNA for the CDR3: TGCGCCAGCGGTGAGGAGACCCAGTACTTC.

The rearrangement links TRBV27 to TRBJ2-7; 10 bases are a match to TRBD2. V was clipped by 2 bases and J by 5 bases; unmatched bases: 6. This CDR3 contains 15 residues. Per the germline V gene, CDR1 is MNHEY and CDR2 is SMNVEV (reference sequence). CDR3 bases: TGTGCCAGCAGTTTAAGCGGGAGGGCCTCGGACGAGCAGTACTTC. Translated, it gives CASSLSGRASDEQYF.

This clone has just a few counts. This chain links TRBV10-3 with TRBJ1-6; D uncertain. V lost 3 bases and J 6 bases, leaving 9 bases between the germline ends. The CDR3 sequence is 14 residues long. CDR1 ENHRY and CDR2 SYGVKD come from the germline V gene. In DNA form, the CDR3 reads TGTGCCATCAGTGAAAGAGAAGCTAATTCACCCCTCCACTTT. It translates to CAISEREANSPLHF.